The 26 T cell receptor beta chains below were found in one sample sequenced in a study of CD8+ T cells in alopecia areata (dated by TCRdb to between 2018 and 2020). Reading the label with the study, this specimen's time point is: baseline before oral tofacitinib. The library was prepared using the immunoSEQ multiplex PCR assay. RNA was extracted from all samples and reverse transcribed into cDNA, which served as template for TCR sequencing. The table comes from immuneACCESS by way of TCRdb, which keeps in-frame sequences with V and J called. Part of the clones is missing from these tables; in studies checked, under half for an unresolved V gene and the rest for unknown reasons. This sample has roughly 150,000 clones in its table, and around half of those were observed once. The ten largest clones capture roughly a fifth of the sample. Sequencing used CD8+ T cells sorted from blood, obtained at week 0. The receptors come from a human donor with alopecia areata.

This clone was counted between two and nine times. V is TRBV7-2 and J is TRBJ1-1, with 7 bases fitting TRBD1. This CDR3 has 14 amino acids. The ends lost 3 bases at V and 6 bases at J; junction bases unmatched: 7. Germline values: CDR1 SGHTA, CDR2 FQGNSA. The CDR3 loop is CASSFGTEVPEAFF. The CDR3 bases are TGTGCCAGCAGCTTTGGGACAGAGGTCCCTGAAGCTTTCTTT.

The chain joins TRBV4-3 to TRBJ1-1, with a possible D match to TRBD1 (6 bases). Germline CDR1 reads LGHNA; CDR2 reads YSLEER. There are 17 residues in the CDR3. The V end was cut by 0 bases, the J end by 3 bases, with 17 bases between. This CDR3 reads CASSQDYLTGRDTEAFF. The CDR3 DNA sequence: TGCGCCAGCAGCCAAGACTACCTAACAGGGCGGGACACTGAAGCTTTCTTT.

The gene calls are TRBV30 and TRBJ2-5; maybe TRBD2 (6 bases). Germline V lookup: CDR1 GTSNPN, CDR2 SVGIG (reference sequence). The V gene lost 6 bases and the J gene lost 5 bases, with 10 bases spanning the gap. There are 11 residues in the CDR3. CDR3 bases: TGTGCCTGCCTTGGAGGGGAGACCCAGTACTTC. Amino acid sequence: CACLGGETQYF.

As for this clone: At one of its ends the junction is not consistent with the germline gene, which may arise from a read error. This sample also contains other DNA sequences that code for the same CDR3. The V and J genes are TRBV30 and TRBJ1-1; D is unresolved. CDR1 is GTSNPN, CDR2 SVGIG, per germline (reference sequence). The CDR3 is 14 amino acids. CDR3 protein: CAWSDGSRSTEAFF. In DNA, the CDR3 is TGTGCCTGGAGTGACGGGTCCAGGTCCACTGAAGCTTTTTTT.

This clone was recorded a few times. J is TRBJ2-1 and V is TRBV4-1; 8 bases fit TRBD2. This CDR3 contains 15 residues. V lost 0 bases, J lost 6 bases, and 4 bases stayed unmatched. Germline-derived CDR1 and CDR2 are MGHRA and YSYEKL. The chain's CDR3 is CASSQDTGGLNEQFF. DNA of the CDR3: TGCGCCAGCAGCCAAGATACGGGGGGGCTCAATGAGCAGTTCTTC.

Remarks on this clone: A much larger clone sits a single nucleotide away, making a read error possible. At the DNA level, this CDR3 is encoded by other sequences in the same sample as well. The V call is TRBV5-1, the J call TRBJ2-7; TRBD1 might be the D (5 bases). Germline V gene lookup returns CDR1 SGHRS and CDR2 YFSETQ. This CDR3 is built from 12 residues. This CDR3 reads CASSLGAYEQYF. The DNA of the CDR3 is TGTGCCAGCAGCTTAGGGGCCTACGAGCAGTACTTC.

This clone has a single count. The rearrangement uses TRBV14 and TRBJ1-2; no firm D call. Trimming stripped 3 bases from V and 3 bases from J, with 5 bases between. CDR3 length: 12 residues. The germline gives CDR1 SGHDN, CDR2 FVKESK. The CDR3 protein is CASSHDDYGYTF. The CDR3 region has the DNA TGTGCCAGCAGCCATGACGACTATGGCTACACCTTC.

In this sample, this clone turned up a few times. V is TRBV29-1 and J is TRBJ2-7; 7 positions agree with TRBD1. The CDR3 sequence is 14 residues long. Germline V gene lookup returns CDR1 SQVTM and CDR2 ANQGSEA. The junction had 4 bases not matched to a gene; V was cut back by 2 bases and J by 0 bases. The CDR3 DNA follows: TGCAGCGTTGAAATTGCAGGGGGCTCCTACGAGCAGTACTTC. Protein: CSVEIAGGSYEQYF.

The CDR3 spells CASSYSPQTGEWGYTF. The CDR3 region has the DNA TGTGCCAGCAGTTATTCCCCTCAAACAGGGGAGTGGGGCTACACCTTC. The chain joins TRBV6-5 to TRBJ1-2; 7 positions match TRBD1. After removal of 3 bases from V and 8 bases from J, the junction contained 15 bases not matched to a gene. CDR1 is MNHEY, CDR2 SVGAGI, per germline. The CDR3 runs to 16 residues.

The rearrangement joins TRBV7-8 to TRBJ1-5; 11 bases map to TRBD1. CDR1 is SGHVS and CDR2 is FQNEAQ in the germline V gene. V shed 5 bases, J shed 4 bases, and the junction held 4 bases outside the gene matches. The length of the CDR3 is 15 residues. The CDR3 DNA is TGTGCCAGCAGCCAAGGGACAGGGGGAAATCAGCCCCAGCATTTT. It specifies CASSQGTGGNQPQHF. The whole variable domain, filled in from reference TRBV7-8 and TRBJ1-5, reads GAGVSQSPRYKVAKRGQDVALRCDPISGHVSLFWYQQALGQGPEFLTYFQNEAQLDKSGLPSDRFFAERPEGSVSTLKIQRTQQEDSAVYLCASSQGTGGNQPQHFGDGTRLSIL.

This clone has a handful of counts. The chain combines TRBV5-6 with TRBJ2-1; maybe TRBD1 (6 bases). The CDR3 is made up of 15 amino acids. The germline V gene encodes CDR1 SGHDT and CDR2 YYEEEE. The V end was cut by 0 bases, the J end by 10 bases, with 17 bases between. CDR3 in DNA: TGTGCCAGCAGCTTGGAGGGGAGTCGTGGGGGCGAGCAGTTCTTC. Amino acid sequence: CASSLEGSRGGEQFF.

This clone was detected only a few times. The V and J genes are TRBV13 and TRBJ2-7, with TRBD2 matching over 9 bases. J was trimmed by 3 bases and V by 1 base; bases with no gene match: 7. CDR3 size: 16 residues. Germline CDR1 PRHDT, CDR2 FYEKMQ (reference sequence). CDR3 protein: CASSLASGLAFYEQYF. CDR3 sequence (DNA): TGTGCCAGCAGCTTAGCTTCCGGACTAGCGTTCTACGAGCAGTACTTC.

The rearrangement uses TRBV27 and TRBJ2-1; 7 bases agree with TRBD2. The germline V gene encodes CDR1 MNHEY and CDR2 SMNVEV (reference sequence). Losses at the gene ends were 10 bases for V and 3 bases for J; bases not matched to a gene: 6. The CDR3 covers 13 residues. The CDR3 sequence: CATFGGYYNEQFF. The CDR3 coding sequence is TGTGCCACTTTCGGGGGGTACTACAATGAGCAGTTCTTC.

This chain uses TRBV7-9 with TRBJ2-5; perhaps TRBD1 as D (6 bases). Per germline, CDR1 SEHNR and CDR2 FQNEAQ (reference sequence). Trimming cost V 4 bases and J 4 bases, with 19 bases left between them. The CDR3 is made up of 16 amino acids. CDR3 DNA: TGTGCCAGCAGCTCGACGGACAGCGACTATCGAGAGACCCAGTACTTC. Translation gives CASSSTDSDYRETQYF.

The chain links TRBV19 to TRBJ1-5; D ambiguous. CDR1 and CDR2 from the germline V gene are LNHDA and SQIVND (reference sequence). V was shortened by 5 bases and J by 9 bases, with 11 bases between the two germline ends. The CDR3 extends over 12 amino acids. CDR3 protein: CASSPPGWPQHF. CDR3 bases: TGTGCCAGTAGTCCCCCGGGTTGGCCCCAGCATTTT.

This rearrangement joins TRBV13 to TRBJ1-5; unclear D gene. V lost 5 bases to trimming and J lost 0 bases, with 11 bases between them. This CDR3 has 15 amino acids. Germline V CDR1 and CDR2: PRHDT, FYEKMQ (reference sequence). The CDR3 DNA reads as TGTGCCAGCAGCGAGAGTCACTATAGCAATCAGCCCCAGCATTTT. Protein product: CASSESHYSNQPQHF.

The chain uses TRBV30 and TRBJ2-3; D might be TRBD2 (6 bases). Per the germline V gene, CDR1 is GTSNPN and CDR2 is SVGIG (reference sequence). There are 12 residues in the CDR3. Trimming took 6 bases from V and 3 from J, leaving 10 bases between them. CDR3: CACARETDTQYF. CDR3 in DNA: TGTGCCTGTGCCCGGGAGACAGATACGCAGTATTTT.

The rearrangement links TRBV4-1 to TRBJ2-1; D is unclear. There are 12 residues in the CDR3. Trimming cost V 1 base and J 11 bases, with 9 bases left between them. The V gene's germline CDR1 is MGHRA and CDR2 YSYEKL. The CDR3: CASSQVIGQQFF. For the CDR3, the DNA is TGCGCCAGCAGCCAAGTTATCGGGCAGCAGTTCTTC.

This clone showed up just a few times. This chain links TRBV15 with TRBJ2-7; 9 bases are a match to TRBD2. V trimming: 0 bases; J trimming: 6 bases; junction bases outside the gene matches: 6. Germline CDR1 reads LNHNV; CDR2 reads YYDKDF (reference sequence). CDR3 length: 15 amino acids. CDR3 nucleotides: TGTGCCACCAGCAGAGATGCGGGGGGGTCGGGCGAGCAGTACTTC. It yields the protein CATSRDAGGSGEQYF.

The sample holds a few counts of this clone. This chain uses TRBV7-9 with TRBJ1-1, with D possibly being TRBD1 (6 bases). V was shortened by 5 bases and J by 2 bases, with 15 bases between the two germline ends. Germline CDR1 reads SEHNR; CDR2 reads FQNEAQ (reference sequence). This CDR3 is 15 amino acids long. The CDR3 here is CASSPSGASNTEAFF. In DNA form, the CDR3 reads TGTGCCAGCAGCCCGTCGGGGGCCTCCAACACTGAAGCTTTCTTT.

CDR3 sequence reads: CASSQDRGDEETQYF. Written as DNA, the CDR3 is TGCGCCAGCAGCCAAGATCGGGGGGATGAAGAGACCCAGTACTTC. V gene TRBV4-3 combines with J gene TRBJ2-5; the match to TRBD2 covers 7 bases. This CDR3 spans 15 amino acids. In germline, CDR1 is LGHNA, CDR2 YSLEER. The J segment lost 3 bases and the V segment lost 0 bases, leaving 4 bases of the junction unmatched.

The V call is TRBV7-6, the J call TRBJ2-6; D is unresolved. Trimming cost V 1 base and J 3 bases, with 1 base left between them. CDR1 is SGHVS and CDR2 is FNYEAQ in the germline V gene. The CDR3 loop spans 13 amino acids. The CDR3 region is CASSLGGANVLTF. As DNA, the CDR3 is TGTGCCAGCAGCTTAGGTGGGGCCAACGTCCTGACTTTC. Variable domain in full (rest from reference TRBV7-6 and TRBJ2-6): GAGVSQSPRYKVTKRGQDVALRCDPISGHVSLYWYRQALGQGPEFLTYFNYEAQQDKSGLPNDRFSAERPEGSISTLTIQRTEQRDSAMYRCASSLGGANVLTFGAGSRLTVL.

This clone was detected once. The V call is TRBV9, the J call TRBJ2-5; D unclear. The CDR3 totals 13 residues. CDR1 and CDR2 (germline): SGDLS, YYNGEE. V gave up 0 bases and J gave up 13 bases, with 16 bases separating them. In nucleotides, the CDR3 is TGTGCCAGCAGCGTAGCTGGCCAGCCACCAATGTACTTC. This gives the protein CASSVAGQPPMYF.

J is TRBJ2-5 and V is TRBV11-2; 8 nucleotides agree with TRBD2. The CDR3 length is 14 residues. Germline values: CDR1 SGHAT, CDR2 FQNNGV. J was trimmed by 4 bases and V by 6 bases; bases with no gene match: 7. CDR3 protein: CASSGISGAETQYF. In nucleotides, the CDR3 is TGTGCCAGCAGTGGTATTAGCGGGGCAGAGACCCAGTACTTC.

This clone came up a few times. V is TRBV5-1 and J is TRBJ2-1; D is perhaps TRBD1 (5 bases). The CDR3 runs 14 residues. The germline V gene has CDR1 SGHRS and CDR2 YFSETQ. V was clipped by 0 bases and J by 5 bases, with 9 bases between them. The CDR3 is CASSLAGFHNEQFF. The CDR3 coding sequence is TGCGCCAGCAGCTTGGCAGGGTTCCACAATGAGCAGTTCTTC.

The V and J genes are TRBV30 and TRBJ2-1; perhaps TRBD2 as D (7 bases). The CDR3 is made up of 13 amino acids. V was clipped by 2 bases and J by 7 bases, with 12 bases between them. Germline values: CDR1 GTSNPN, CDR2 SVGIG (reference sequence). The CDR3 nucleotides are TGTGCCTGGAGTCCGGGGGGCGGAAATGAGCAGTTCTTC. Protein: CAWSPGGGNEQFF.